Shown below are 21 T cell receptor beta chains from a single sample sequenced in a study of blood T cell repertoires in COVID-19. The assay was immunoSEQ multiplex PCR, and TCRdb's table has in-frame clones only and misses some. The sample lists nearly 35,000 clones, around 84% seen once, with approximately 15% in the top ten. Sequencing used peripheral blood. The receptors come from a human donor with acute or convalescent COVID-19. The donor label of this sample is uncertain.

This chain uses TRBV21-1 with TRBJ2-2; the table assigns TRBD1, which was not confirmed against the DNA. TRBV21-1 has pseudogene status. The CDR3 is made up of 21 amino acids. CDR3 region: CASSKKSRQDRVRWDTGELFF. The CDR3 DNA reads as TGTGCCAGCAGCAAGAAGTCCCGACAAGACAGGGTGAGATGGGACACCGGGGAGCTGTTTTTT.

This clone was observed a single time. The J gene is TRBJ2-1, the V gene TRBV7-3, with 11 bases aligning to TRBD1. This CDR3 contains 17 residues. CDR1 is SGHTA and CDR2 is FQGTGA in the germline V gene. The J segment lost 8 bases and the V segment lost 6 bases, leaving 15 bases of the junction unmatched. The CDR3 here is CASSRTSDRGQKDEQFF. The CDR3 nucleotides are TGTGCCAGCAGTCGGACCTCGGACAGGGGGCAAAAGGATGAGCAGTTCTTC.

This clone was seen a single time. This chain links TRBV6-5 with TRBJ1-1; 7 positions agree with TRBD1. The germline V gene encodes CDR1 MNHEY and CDR2 SVGAGI. The CDR3 covers 14 residues. Losses at the gene ends were 6 bases for V and 5 bases for J; bases not matched to a gene: 9. The CDR3 bases are TGTGCCAGCAGACGATCCGGACAGGAAACTGAAGCTTTCTTT. Translated: CASRRSGQETEAFF.

This chain joins TRBV6-5 and TRBJ2-6; possible D gene TRBD2, 6 bases. The germline V gene has CDR1 MNHEY and CDR2 SVGAGI. The length of the CDR3 is 15 residues. V lost 8 bases and J lost 0, with 11 bases in between. The CDR3 here is CASEGLSSGANVLTF. CDR3 in DNA: TGTGCCAGCGAGGGACTTTCCTCTGGGGCCAACGTCCTGACTTTC.

V and J are TRBV20-1 and TRBJ2-1; 9 bases map to TRBD2. Germline values: CDR1 DFQATT, CDR2 SNEGSKA (reference sequence). V was pared by 3 bases and J by 0 bases, with 12 bases of the junction left unmatched. The CDR3 extends over 18 amino acids. CDR3 in amino acids: CSASDSGGISSSYNEQFF. CDR3 sequence (DNA): TGCAGTGCTAGTGATAGCGGGGGCATATCCAGCTCCTACAATGAGCAGTTCTTC.

The chain combines TRBV9 with TRBJ2-2; the D is unclear. Germline V gives CDR1 SGDLS, CDR2 YYNGEE. This CDR3 is 13 amino acids long. The V and J ends lost 2 bases and 6 bases respectively, with 8 bases between them. The CDR3 DNA reads TGTGCCAGCAGCGTTTTCTTCCCCGGGGAGCTGTTTTTT. It is translated as CASSVFFPGELFF.

The chain combines TRBV19 with TRBJ1-4, with D perhaps matching TRBD1 (6 bases). The CDR3 spans 16 residues. Germline loops: CDR1 LNHDA, CDR2 SQIVND (reference sequence). Trimming shortened V by 7 bases and J by 0 bases, and 15 bases separated the two germline ends. The CDR3: CASTRQGTTTNEKLFF. CDR3 bases: TGTGCCAGTACACGGCAGGGGACTACAACTAATGAAAAACTGTTTTTT.

The chain has TRBV4-2 and TRBJ2-5; D call uncertain. The germline V gene has CDR1 LGHNA and CDR2 YNFKEQ. The CDR3 sequence is 18 residues long. The V end was cut by 0 bases, the J end by 1 base, with 18 bases between. Written as DNA, the CDR3 is TGTGCCAGCAGCCAAGAACGAGTAAAAGGAGCTATCCAAGAGACCCAGTACTTC. This translates into CASSQERVKGAIQETQYF.

This clone was counted a few times. CDR3 amino acids: CAISESRGTGLNTEAFF. CDR3 bases: TGTGCCATCAGTGAGTCGAGGGGGACAGGCCTGAACACTGAAGCTTTCTTT. This sequence joins TRBV10-3 and TRBJ1-1; 8 nucleotides agree with TRBD1. Trimming took 0 bases from V and 0 from J; bases not matched to a gene: 6. CDR3 size: 17 residues. CDR1 is ENHRY, CDR2 SYGVKD, per germline.

This chain joins TRBV2 and TRBJ2-3; 9 positions match TRBD2. Losses at the gene ends were 8 bases for V and 0 bases for J; bases not matched to a gene: 9. CDR1 is SNHLY and CDR2 is FYNNEI in the germline V gene. The CDR3 is 16 amino acids. The CDR3 region is CASGASGKVSTDTQYF. DNA for the CDR3: TGTGCCAGCGGTGCTAGCGGGAAGGTTAGCACAGATACGCAGTATTTT.

The chain couples TRBV24-1 to TRBJ2-2; 9 bases line up with TRBD1. This CDR3 region has 20 residues. Germline V gene sequence: CDR1 KGHDR, CDR2 SFDVKD. V shed 5 bases, J shed 4 bases, and the junction held 19 bases outside the gene matches. The CDR3 region has the DNA TGTGCCACCAGTGCCCGCGGACAGGGGATATCTAGAGGGAGCACCGGGGAGCTGTTTTTT. Its translation: CATSARGQGISRGSTGELFF.

V usage is TRBV7-2 and J usage is TRBJ1-2; weak D call: TRBD1 (5 bases). Trimming removed 0 bases at V and 2 bases at J, with 7 bases between. The CDR3 sequence is 14 residues long. Germline CDR1 reads SGHTA; CDR2 reads FQGNSA. This chain's CDR3 is CASSLAAGNYGYTF. CDR3 sequence (DNA): TGTGCCAGCAGCTTAGCGGCAGGGAACTATGGCTACACCTTC.

The J gene is TRBJ1-2, the V gene TRBV10-3; D gene unclear. Trimming took off 2 bases at V and 5 bases at J, with 6 bases between the two ends. Germline CDR1 ENHRY, CDR2 SYGVKD. The CDR3 length is 12 residues. The CDR3 sequence: CAISEGEYGYTF. The CDR3 nucleotides are TGTGCCATCAGTGAGGGGGAGTATGGCTACACCTTC.

J is TRBJ1-5 and V is TRBV4-2; D not resolved. This CDR3 region has 15 residues. Trimming took off 0 bases at V and 5 bases at J, with 11 bases between the two ends. Germline CDR1 and CDR2: LGHNA and YNFKEQ. Here the CDR3 reads CASSQDQVGDQPQHF. DNA of the CDR3: TGTGCCAGCAGCCAAGACCAGGTCGGGGATCAGCCCCAGCATTTT.

The chain combines TRBV30 with TRBJ1-1; D remains ambiguous. The CDR3 consists of 13 residues. Trimming pared 0 bases from V and 0 bases from J, leaving 5 bases between. The V gene's germline CDR1 is GTSNPN and CDR2 SVGIG (reference sequence). Here the CDR3 reads CAWSVGMNTEAFF. The DNA for the CDR3 is TGTGCCTGGAGTGTCGGGATGAACACTGAAGCTTTCTTT. The full variable domain, completed using reference TRBV30 and TRBJ1-1, is SQTIHQWPATLVQPVGSPLSLECTVEGTSNPNLYWYRQAAGRGLQLLFYSVGIGQISSEVPQNLSASRPQDRQFILSSKKLLLSDSGFYLCAWSVGMNTEAFFGQGTRLTVV.

The V call is TRBV28, the J call TRBJ1-2; D uncertain. The CDR3 has 13 residues. Per germline, CDR1 MDHEN and CDR2 SYDVKM. Trimming cost V 2 bases and J 8 bases, with 12 bases left between them. CDR3 nucleotide sequence: TGTGCCAGCAGTTTAATAATGGCAGGCGGCTACACCTTC. It is translated as CASSLIMAGGYTF.

The chain employs TRBV29-1 and TRBJ1-1; TRBD1 matches 9 bases. Losses at the gene ends were 6 bases for V and 5 bases for J; bases not matched to a gene: 10. CDR3 length: 14 amino acids. The germline CDR1 and CDR2 sequences are SQVTM and ANQGSEA. The CDR3 loop reads CSVVTGGSGTEAFF. Written as DNA, the CDR3 is TGCAGCGTGGTGACAGGGGGGAGTGGGACTGAAGCTTTCTTT.

This chain uses TRBV5-4 with TRBJ2-7, with a tentative D call TRBD1 (6 bases). This CDR3 has 14 residues. Germline V CDR1 and CDR2: SGHNT, YYREEE (reference sequence). V was shortened by 3 bases and J by 3 bases, with 13 bases between the two germline ends. CDR3 bases: TGTGCCAGCAGCTCCCCGGACAGCAACTACGAGCAGTACTTC. Translated: CASSSPDSNYEQYF.

V is TRBV5-1 and J is TRBJ1-2; 9 nucleotides line up with TRBD1. With 4 bases clipped from V and 6 bases from J, the junction kept 10 bases outside the gene matches. Germline CDR1 reads SGHRS; CDR2 reads YFSETQ. This CDR3 region has 15 residues. The CDR3 loop reads CASSPRDRVGDGYTF. As DNA, the CDR3 is TGCGCCAGCAGCCCCCGGGACAGGGTAGGTGATGGCTACACCTTC.

The chain couples TRBV7-2 to TRBJ1-2; no definite D call. The length of the CDR3 is 16 residues. V was shortened by 5 bases and J by 7 bases, with 23 bases between the two germline ends. CDR1 and CDR2 (germline): SGHTA, FQGNSA. CDR3 sequence: CASSPGIAGSVPGYTF. Written as DNA, the CDR3 is TGTGCCAGCAGCCCCGGAATCGCGGGGTCTGTCCCTGGCTACACCTTC. Drawing the rest from reference TRBV7-2 and TRBJ1-2, the complete variable domain is GAGVSQSPSNKVTEKGKDVELRCDPISGHTALYWYRQSLGQGLEFLIYFQGNSAPDKSGLPSDRFSAERTGGSVSTLTIQRTQQEDSAVYLCASSPGIAGSVPGYTFGSGTRLTVV.

The rearrangement uses TRBV27 and TRBJ1-4, with D perhaps TRBD1 (5 bases). The V and J ends lost 2 bases and 8 bases respectively, with 15 bases between them. The germline V gene has CDR1 MNHEY and CDR2 SMNVEV (reference sequence). CDR3 length equals 15 residues. CDR3 in DNA: TGTGCCAGCAGTTTAAGTAGGCAGGGAGGCGAAAAACTGTTTTTT. Protein product: CASSLSRQGGEKLFF.